Included here is one T cell receptor beta chain sequence, with context. This clonotype has at least ten counts. There is no known antigen for this receptor. Base qualities are not provided; no much larger clone lies one nucleotide away. Library generation was performed with 5' RACE. The reads were generated on a NextSeq 500. The TCR library protocol attached unique molecular identifiers to individual cDNA molecules to correct for sequencing error and PCR bias. Sequencing covered both TCR alpha and beta chains, and within each sample the abundances of alpha and beta sequences were tightly co-correlated. Per the source publication's procedure: V gene, J gene and CDR3 annotation of TCR sequences was performed with Decombinator V4. Expanded TCRs were defined as changing significantly between any two time points under a Poisson model with p below 0.0001. Abundances of TCRs were expressed as counts per million after normalisation to the total number of TCRs sequenced in each sample. MAIT TCRs were defined by TRAV1-2 paired with TRAJ12, TRAJ20 or TRAJ33, and iNKT TCRs by TRAV10 paired with TRAJ18. VDJdb, accessed 1 November 2021, was searched for CMV, EBV and SARS-CoV-2 annotated TCRs, with TCRs annotated for multiple antigens excluded. The raw public data were reprocessed by TCRdb itself: fastp quality trimming at Q25, MiXCR clonotype calling, in-frame beta chains only. Rows with one shared CDR3 protein collapse into an entry with the most common genes and DNA. For this entry, the V and J calls and clone size follow TCRdb and not the study's own pipeline. This sample gives 40,000 or so distinct CDR3 sequences in total; 6.1% of them show up just once. The ten largest clones capture around an eighth of the sample.

The data are from a study of early T cells in non-severe SARS-CoV-2 infection (dated by TCRdb to about 2021). About the study as a whole: Because TCR sequencing was done on bulk RNA from unsorted whole blood, the alpha and beta chains could not be paired. Study-level results and caveats: VDJdb matching was skewed toward anti-spike CD8 responses and likely underestimated virus-specific expansions by missing private and CD4 specificities.

The study was a case-control design nested within a healthcare worker cohort in London, UK, with weekly nasopharyngeal swab PCR tests and blood sampling. Between 23 and 31 March 2020, the week of the UK lockdown, healthcare workers were enrolled and then followed up weekly for as long as 16 weeks. The CDR3 runs 14 amino acids, cysteine and phenylalanine included. The kept DNA is CDR3 alone, 42 bases in frame from the first base. Per the germline V gene (reference sequence), DFQATT is the CDR1 and SNEGSKA is the CDR2. V trim: 6 bases; J trim: 4 bases; unmatched bases: 8. In this chain, TRBV20-1 is recombined with TRBJ1-3; 8 bases in the middle match TRBD1. The receptor comes from an adult who was a healthcare worker with PCR-confirmed SARS-CoV-2 infection or an uninfected control (not recorded which). Sequenced sample: whole blood. The DNA sequence reads TGCAGTGCACCCGGACAGGGCCGGGGAAACACCATATATTTT. Translated, this gives CSAPGQGRGNTIYF.